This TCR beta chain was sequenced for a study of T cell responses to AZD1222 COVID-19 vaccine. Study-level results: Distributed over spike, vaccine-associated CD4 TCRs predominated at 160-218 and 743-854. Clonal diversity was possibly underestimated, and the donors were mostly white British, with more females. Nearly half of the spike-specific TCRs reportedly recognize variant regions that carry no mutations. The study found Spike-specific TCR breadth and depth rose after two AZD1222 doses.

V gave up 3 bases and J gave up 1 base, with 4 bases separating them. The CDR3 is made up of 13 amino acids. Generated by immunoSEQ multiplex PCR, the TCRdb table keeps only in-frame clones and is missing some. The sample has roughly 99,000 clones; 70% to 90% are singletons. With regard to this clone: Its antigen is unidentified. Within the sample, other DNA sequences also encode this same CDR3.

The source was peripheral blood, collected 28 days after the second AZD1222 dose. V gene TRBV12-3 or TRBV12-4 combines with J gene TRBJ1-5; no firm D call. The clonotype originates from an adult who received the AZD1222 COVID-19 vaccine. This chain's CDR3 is CASSFGSNQPQHF. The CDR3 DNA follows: TGTGCCAGCAGTTTCGGGAGCAATCAGCCCCAGCATTTT.